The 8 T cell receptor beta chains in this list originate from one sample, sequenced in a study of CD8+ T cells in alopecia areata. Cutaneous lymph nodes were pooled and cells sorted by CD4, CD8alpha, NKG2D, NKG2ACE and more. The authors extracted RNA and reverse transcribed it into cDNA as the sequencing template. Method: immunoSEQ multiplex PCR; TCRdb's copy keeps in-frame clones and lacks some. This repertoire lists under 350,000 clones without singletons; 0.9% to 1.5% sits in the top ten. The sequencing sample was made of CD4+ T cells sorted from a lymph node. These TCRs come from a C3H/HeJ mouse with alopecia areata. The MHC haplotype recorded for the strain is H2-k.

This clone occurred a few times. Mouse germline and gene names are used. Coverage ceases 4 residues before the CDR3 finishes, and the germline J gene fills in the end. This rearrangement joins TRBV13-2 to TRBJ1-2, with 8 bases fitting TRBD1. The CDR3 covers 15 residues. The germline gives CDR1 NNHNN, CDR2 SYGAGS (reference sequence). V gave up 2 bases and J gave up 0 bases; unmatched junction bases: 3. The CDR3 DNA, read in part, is TGTGCCAGCGGTGAATACAGGGGGGCAAACTCC. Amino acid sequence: CASGEYRGANS. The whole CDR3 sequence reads CASGEYRGANSDYTF.

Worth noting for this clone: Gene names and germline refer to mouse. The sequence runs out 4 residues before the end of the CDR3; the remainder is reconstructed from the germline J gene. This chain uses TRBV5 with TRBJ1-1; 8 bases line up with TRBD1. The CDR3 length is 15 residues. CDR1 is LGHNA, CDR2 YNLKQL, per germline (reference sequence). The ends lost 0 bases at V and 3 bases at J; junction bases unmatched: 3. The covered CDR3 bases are TGTGCCAGCAGCCAAGACAGGGGGCTGGACACA. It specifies CASSQDRGLDT. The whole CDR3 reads CASSQDRGLDTEVFF.

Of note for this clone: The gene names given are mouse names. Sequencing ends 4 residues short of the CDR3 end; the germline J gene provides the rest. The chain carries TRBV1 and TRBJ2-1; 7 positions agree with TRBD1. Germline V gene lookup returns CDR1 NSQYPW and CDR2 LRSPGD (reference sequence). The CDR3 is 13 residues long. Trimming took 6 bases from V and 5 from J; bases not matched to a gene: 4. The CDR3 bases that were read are TGCACCTGCAGAGATGGGACAGATGCT. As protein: CTCRDGTDA. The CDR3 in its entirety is CTCRDGTDAEQFF.

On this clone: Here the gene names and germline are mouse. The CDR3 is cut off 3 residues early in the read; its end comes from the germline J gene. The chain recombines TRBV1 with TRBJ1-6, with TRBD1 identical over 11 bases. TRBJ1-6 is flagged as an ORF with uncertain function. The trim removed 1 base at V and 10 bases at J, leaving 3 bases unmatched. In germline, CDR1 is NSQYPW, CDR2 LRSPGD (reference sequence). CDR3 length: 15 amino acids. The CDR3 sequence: CTCSAGTGGGSPLYF. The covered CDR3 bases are TGCACCTGCAGTGCAGGGACAGGGGGCGGGTCGCCC.

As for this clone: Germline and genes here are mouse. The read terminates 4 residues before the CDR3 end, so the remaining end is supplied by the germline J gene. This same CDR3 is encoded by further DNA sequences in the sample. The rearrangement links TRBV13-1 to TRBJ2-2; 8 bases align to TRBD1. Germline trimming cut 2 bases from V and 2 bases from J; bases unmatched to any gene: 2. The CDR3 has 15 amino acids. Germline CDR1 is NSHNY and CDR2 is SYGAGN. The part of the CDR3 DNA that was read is TGTGCCAGCAGTGAACCAGGGGGCAACACCGGG. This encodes CASSEPGGNTG. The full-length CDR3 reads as CASSEPGGNTGQLYF.

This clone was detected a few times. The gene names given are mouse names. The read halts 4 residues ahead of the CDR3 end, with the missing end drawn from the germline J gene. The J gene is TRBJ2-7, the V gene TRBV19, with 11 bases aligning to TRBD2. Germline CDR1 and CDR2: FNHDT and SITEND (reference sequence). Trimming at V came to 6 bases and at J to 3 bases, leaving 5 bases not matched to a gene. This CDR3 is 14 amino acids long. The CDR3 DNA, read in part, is TGTGCCAGCACTCGGGACTGGGGGTTCTAT. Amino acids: CASTRDWGFY. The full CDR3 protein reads CASTRDWGFYEQYF.

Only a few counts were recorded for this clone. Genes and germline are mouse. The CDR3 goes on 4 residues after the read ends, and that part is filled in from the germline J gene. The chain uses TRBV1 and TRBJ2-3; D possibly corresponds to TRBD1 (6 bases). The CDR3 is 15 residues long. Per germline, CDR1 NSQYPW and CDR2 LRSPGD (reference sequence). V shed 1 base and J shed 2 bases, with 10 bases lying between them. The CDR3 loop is CTCSAGGQSAETLYF. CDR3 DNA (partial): TGCACCTGCAGTGCAGGGGGACAATCTGCAGAA.

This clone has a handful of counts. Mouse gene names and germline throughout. CDR3 protein: CASSRQGRQDTQYF. The sequenced CDR3 bases are TGTGCCAGCAGCCGACAGGGGCGCCAAGAC. This chain uses TRBV19 with TRBJ2-5, with 8 bases identical to TRBD1. Read coverage stops 4 residues before the CDR3 terminus; the germline J gene supplies the remainder. The CDR3 is made up of 14 amino acids. Germline trimming cut 5 bases from V and 2 bases from J; bases unmatched to any gene: 4. Germline assignment: CDR1 FNHDT and CDR2 SITEND (reference sequence).